The 22 T cell receptor beta chains given below trace back to one sample, sequenced in a study of PD-1 blockade in classical Hodgkin lymphoma. After autologous stem cell transplantation all patients relapsed, and prior brentuximab vedotin exposure differed between cohorts. The method was immunoSEQ multiplex PCR; TCRdb's version includes in-frame clones alone and lacks a portion of them. The sample contains approximately 160,000 clones, around four fifths of which appear only once. The sequencing used peripheral blood mononuclear cells (PBMCs), collected before the second cycle of nivolumab. The receptors derive from a human donor with classical Hodgkin lymphoma.

This clone was seen once. The J gene is TRBJ2-7, the V gene TRBV6-6; TRBD2 agrees at 9 bases. This CDR3 spans 14 amino acids. Germline V gene sequence: CDR1 MNHNY, CDR2 SVGAGI (reference sequence). With 2 bases clipped from V and 2 bases from J, the junction kept 1 base outside the gene matches. In nucleotides, the CDR3 is TGTGCCAGCAGTTACGGCGGGGGGGCCTACGAGCAGTACTTC. Residues: CASSYGGGAYEQYF.

The rearrangement links TRBV6-5 to TRBJ2-7, with D possibly being TRBD1 or TRBD2 (5 bases each). Trimming stripped 6 bases from V and 1 base from J, with 13 bases between. The CDR3 is made up of 14 amino acids. Per the germline V gene, CDR1 is MNHEY and CDR2 is SVGAGI. This CDR3 is CASRDRDRSYEQYF. CDR3 nucleotide sequence: TGTGCCAGCAGGGACCGGGACCGGTCCTACGAGCAGTACTTC.

About this clone: Additional DNA sequences in this sample encode the identical CDR3. This chain joins TRBV6-5 and TRBJ1-3; D ambiguous. The V gene lost 0 bases and the J gene lost 0 bases, with 6 bases spanning the gap. The CDR3 contains 15 residues. Germline values: CDR1 MNHEY, CDR2 SVGAGI. The CDR3 DNA sequence: TGTGCCAGCAGTTACTCCGGCAGCTCTGGAAACACCATATATTTT. It yields the protein CASSYSGSSGNTIYF.

V gene TRBV18 combines with J gene TRBJ1-2; 10 bases are shared with TRBD1. The CDR3 runs 14 residues. The germline V gene has CDR1 KGHSH and CDR2 LQKENI. V lost 6 bases and J lost 5; bases outside the gene matches: 6. The CDR3 DNA sequence: TGTGCCAGCTCCCCGACAGGGGGCGGATATGGCTACACCTTC. Translated: CASSPTGGGYGYTF.

This chain connects TRBV28 to TRBJ1-2; D unresolved. In germline, CDR1 is MDHEN, CDR2 SYDVKM. With 4 bases removed from V and 1 base from J, the gap between germline ends came to 19 bases. There are 17 residues in the CDR3. This CDR3 reads CASSSVRARGINYGYTF. The CDR3 DNA follows: TGTGCCAGCAGTTCCGTCCGGGCCAGAGGGATTAACTATGGCTACACCTTC.

The rearrangement uses TRBV7-7 and TRBJ2-1; D is unclear. The CDR3 is 11 amino acids. Germline V gene sequence: CDR1 SSHAT, CDR2 FNYEAQ (reference sequence). The V end lost 5 bases, the J end lost 9 bases, and 8 bases lay between the germline ends. CDR3 sequence (DNA): TGTGCCAGCAGCGGAAGTGGTGAGCAGTTCTTC. Its translation is CASSGSGEQFF.

The V call is TRBV5-8, the J call TRBJ2-1, with 8 bases matching TRBD1. Germline V gene lookup returns CDR1 SGHTS and CDR2 YDEGEE. J was trimmed by 2 bases and V by 3 bases; bases with no gene match: 7. The CDR3 extends over 16 amino acids. CDR3 in DNA: TGTGCCAGCAGCTCTGAACAGGGGGGCCCCTACAATGAGCAGTTCTTC. Its translation: CASSSEQGGPYNEQFF. Combining the CDR3 with reference TRBV5-8 and TRBJ2-1 gives the whole variable domain EAGVTQSPTHLIKTRGQQATLRCSPISGHTSVYWYQQALGLGLQFLLWYDEGEERNRGNFPPRFSGRQFPNYSSELNVNALELEDSALYLCASSSEQGGPYNEQFFGPGTRLTVL.

V is TRBV11-3 and J is TRBJ2-1; D may be TRBD2 (5 bases). CDR3 length equals 14 residues. The V end lost 2 bases, the J end lost 2 bases, and 7 bases lay between the germline ends. Germline V gene sequence: CDR1 SGHNT, CDR2 YENEEA. The CDR3 region is CASSLRGPYNEQFF. CDR3 coding DNA: TGTGCCAGCAGCTTACGGGGTCCCTACAATGAGCAGTTCTTC.

V usage is TRBV18 and J usage is TRBJ2-6; unclear D gene. V lost 3 bases and J lost 1, with 10 bases in between. This CDR3 comprises 16 residues. The germline CDR1 and CDR2 sequences are KGHSH and LQKENI. The CDR3 reads CASSPASTSGANVLTF. CDR3 DNA sequence: TGTGCCAGCTCACCTGCTTCCACATCTGGGGCCAACGTCCTGACTTTC.

The chain is built from TRBV6-6 and TRBJ2-5; the match to TRBD1 covers 7 bases. V gave up 8 bases and J gave up 2 bases; unmatched junction bases: 11. The CDR3 totals 15 residues. CDR1 is MNHNY and CDR2 is SVGAGI in the germline V gene (reference sequence). CDR3 sequence: CASRTTGQSQETQYF. For the CDR3, the DNA is TGTGCCAGCCGGACCACGGGACAGTCACAAGAGACCCAGTACTTC.

This chain uses TRBV7-9 with TRBJ1-2; D is ambiguous. The CDR3 extends over 11 amino acids. Germline V CDR1 and CDR2: SEHNR, FQNEAQ (reference sequence). Trimming pared 7 bases from V and 2 bases from J, leaving 5 bases between. The CDR3 protein is CASMENYGYTF. The CDR3 DNA reads TGTGCCAGCATGGAAAACTATGGCTACACCTTC.

This chain links TRBV18 with TRBJ2-3; no definite D call. The CDR3 contains 13 residues. CDR1 and CDR2 from the germline V gene are KGHSH and LQKENI. V was trimmed by 2 bases and J by 2 bases, leaving 5 bases between them. In DNA, the CDR3 is TGTGCCAGCTCACCAGTTATCACAGATACGCAGTATTTT. It translates to CASSPVITDTQYF.

This clone was observed a few times. V usage is TRBV2 and J usage is TRBJ1-2; D is uncertain. Per germline, CDR1 SNHLY and CDR2 FYNNEI. Trimming shortened V by 8 bases and J by 4 bases, and 17 bases separated the two germline ends. The CDR3 is 14 residues long. CDR3 loop: CASRSSLTGYGYTF. CDR3 in DNA: TGTGCCAGCCGATCATCACTCACGGGCTATGGCTACACCTTC.

This chain uses TRBV5-6 with TRBJ1-5; TRBD1 is a possible D gene (5 bases). The CDR3 runs 17 residues. Germline CDR1 is SGHDT and CDR2 is YYEEEE. The V end lost 0 bases, the J end lost 2 bases, and 15 bases lay between the germline ends. The CDR3 reads CASSLAGGTRGNQPQHF. As DNA, the CDR3 is TGTGCCAGCAGCTTGGCCGGGGGGACCCGGGGCAATCAGCCCCAGCATTTT.

The gene calls are TRBV7-8 and TRBJ2-1; either TRBD1 or TRBD2 may supply D (5 bases each). The V and J ends lost 3 bases and 16 bases respectively, with 19 bases between them. The CDR3 loop spans 13 amino acids. The germline V gene encodes CDR1 SGHVS and CDR2 FQNEAQ. The DNA for the CDR3 is TGTGCCAGCAGCTTCGTCACCGGGACCAACCCTTTCTTC. Residues: CASSFVTGTNPFF.

The genes are TRBV9 and TRBJ2-1; possible D gene TRBD2, 6 bases. From germline, CDR1 is SGDLS and CDR2 YYNGEE. The V end lost 0 bases, the J end lost 9 bases, and 25 bases lay between the germline ends. This CDR3 contains 18 residues. The CDR3 DNA follows: TGTGCCAGCAGCGTAGCTATCGTGGGGGGTTACCCTTCGATTGAGCAGTTCTTC. Translation gives CASSVAIVGGYPSIEQFF.

The rearrangement uses TRBV7-9 and TRBJ2-1; 8 bases match TRBD1. Germline trimming cut 5 bases from V and 5 bases from J; bases unmatched to any gene: 8. Germline assignment: CDR1 SEHNR and CDR2 FQNEAQ (reference sequence). The CDR3 extends over 15 amino acids. CDR3 coding DNA: TGTGCCAGCAGCCCCGGGACAGGTCACGACAATGAGCAGTTCTTC. It yields the protein CASSPGTGHDNEQFF. Full variable domain (outside the CDR3, taken from reference TRBV7-9 and TRBJ2-1): DTGVSQNPRHKITKRGQNVTFRCDPISEHNRLYWYRQTLGQGPEFLTYFQNEAQLEKSRLLSDRFSAERPKGSFSTLEIQRTEQGDSAMYLCASSPGTGHDNEQFFGPGTRLTVL.

This rearrangement joins TRBV4-1 to TRBJ2-5, with 11 nucleotides matching TRBD2. J gave up 1 base and V 0 bases, and 10 bases lay outside the gene matches. CDR1 is MGHRA, CDR2 YSYEKL, per germline. This CDR3 is 19 amino acids long. The CDR3 here is CASSQDPGELAGAQETQYF. CDR3 nucleotides: TGCGCCAGCAGCCAAGATCCCGGAGAACTAGCGGGGGCCCAAGAGACCCAGTACTTC.

The V and J genes are TRBV5-1 and TRBJ1-2; 10 bases agree with TRBD1. The CDR3 length is 14 residues. The germline gives CDR1 SGHRS, CDR2 YFSETQ. V was pared by 0 bases and J by 7 bases, with 3 bases of the junction left unmatched. The CDR3 is CASSLGDRGTGYTF. DNA for the CDR3: TGCGCCAGCAGCTTGGGGGACAGGGGCACTGGCTACACCTTC.

The gene calls are TRBV7-2 and TRBJ1-4, with TRBD1 matching over 8 bases. Germline loops: CDR1 SGHTA, CDR2 FQGNSA. J was trimmed by 8 bases and V by 5 bases; bases with no gene match: 16. This CDR3 contains 17 residues. The CDR3 DNA is TGTGCCAGCAGCCAGATGGGGACAGGCATAATGGGGGAAAAACTGTTTTTT. Translating it yields CASSQMGTGIMGEKLFF.

The chain is built from TRBV7-8 and TRBJ1-3; possibly TRBD1 for D (5 bases). The CDR3 totals 14 residues. The V gene lost 4 bases and the J gene lost 4 bases, with 11 bases spanning the gap. CDR1 SGHVS and CDR2 FQNEAQ come from the germline V gene. This chain's CDR3 is CASSSGRGGNTIYF. CDR3 nucleotide sequence: TGTGCCAGCAGCTCAGGGAGGGGCGGAAACACCATATATTTT. Combining the CDR3 with reference TRBV7-8 and TRBJ1-3 gives the whole variable domain GAGVSQSPRYKVAKRGQDVALRCDPISGHVSLFWYQQALGQGPEFLTYFQNEAQLDKSGLPSDRFFAERPEGSVSTLKIQRTQQEDSAVYLCASSSGRGGNTIYFGEGSWLTVV.

V gene TRBV18 combines with J gene TRBJ1-2, with 9 bases that match TRBD1. Germline-derived CDR1 and CDR2 are KGHSH and LQKENI. V was clipped by 0 bases and J by 4 bases; unmatched bases: 3. The CDR3 is made up of 15 amino acids. In DNA, the CDR3 is TGTGCCAGCTCACCACCGGACAGGGGACGCTATGGCTACACCTTC. Protein: CASSPPDRGRYGYTF.